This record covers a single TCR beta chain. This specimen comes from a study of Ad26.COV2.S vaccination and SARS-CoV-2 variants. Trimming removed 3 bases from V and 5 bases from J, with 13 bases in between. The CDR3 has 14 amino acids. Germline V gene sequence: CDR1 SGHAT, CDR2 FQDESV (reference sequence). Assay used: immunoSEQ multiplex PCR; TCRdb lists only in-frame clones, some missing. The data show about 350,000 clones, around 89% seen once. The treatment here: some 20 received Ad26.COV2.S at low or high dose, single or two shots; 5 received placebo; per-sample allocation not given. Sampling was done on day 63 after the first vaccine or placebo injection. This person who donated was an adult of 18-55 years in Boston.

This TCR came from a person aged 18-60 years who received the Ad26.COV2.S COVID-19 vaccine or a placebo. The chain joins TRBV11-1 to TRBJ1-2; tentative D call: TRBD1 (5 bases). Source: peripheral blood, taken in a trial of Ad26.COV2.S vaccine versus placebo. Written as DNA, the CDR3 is TGTGCCAGCAGCTTTGGAGGGGCCCGGTATGGCTACACCTTC. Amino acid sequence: CASSFGGARYGYTF.